Sequencing of this T cell receptor (beta chain) was carried out in a study of blood T cell repertoires in COVID-19. Authors' processing steps: Estimation of nucleated cell counts was performed using reference gene primer amplification. Clones were read by immunoSEQ multiplex PCR, and TCRdb kept only the in-frame ones, dropping some. Clonal size and the V and J genes are those of that table, whereas D and trimming came from the DNA. This table holds some 83,000 clones, more than 70% found once. This CDR3 is 19 amino acids long. V dropped 0 bases and J dropped 7; count of bases not matched to a gene: 15. CDR1 and CDR2 (germline): LNHNV, YYDKDF (reference sequence).

V gene TRBV15 combines with J gene TRBJ2-1; 10 positions agree with TRBD1. Source material: peripheral blood. This clonotype was sampled from a man aged 55 to 69 with acute or convalescent COVID-19. This chain's CDR3 is CATSRDRDRGRLGRNEQFF. The CDR3 DNA follows: TGTGCCACCAGCAGAGACCGTGACAGGGGGCGACTAGGGAGGAATGAGCAGTTCTTC. The full variable domain, rest sourced from reference TRBV15 and TRBJ2-1, is DAMVIQNPRYQVTQFGKPVTLSCSQTLNHNVMYWYQQKSSQAPKLLFHYYDKDFNNEADTPDNFQSRRPNTSFCFLDIRSPGLGDTAMYLCATSRDRDRGRLGRNEQFFGPGTRLTVL.